This entry lists 12 T cell receptor beta chains sequenced from one sample in a study of T cell responses to AZD1222 COVID-19 vaccine. TCRdb keeps only in-frame clones here, not all; method: immunoSEQ multiplex PCR. The sample consists of roughly 120,000 clones, 80% to 90% of them appearing once. Specimen: peripheral blood, collected on day 0 of MenACWY control vaccination. The origin of the receptors is an adult in good health.

The chain employs TRBV6-6 and TRBJ2-3, with TRBD2 matching 7 bases. Germline V lookup: CDR1 MNHNY, CDR2 SVGAGI (reference sequence). This CDR3 spans 16 amino acids. The V and J ends lost 2 bases and 1 base, in that order; junction bases with no gene match: 6. CDR3 sequence reads: CASSYERGTRTDTQYF. CDR3 in DNA: TGTGCCAGCAGTTACGAGCGGGGTACCCGCACAGATACGCAGTATTTT.

The chain joins TRBV30 to TRBJ2-1, with a weak D call TRBD2 (5 bases). The CDR3 is 13 amino acids. V was clipped by 3 bases and J by 9 bases, with 15 bases between them. Germline CDR1 and CDR2: GTSNPN and SVGIG (reference sequence). As DNA, the CDR3 is TGTGCCTGGAGCCTCCTCCGTGGAGGTGAGCAGTTCTTC. Residues: CAWSLLRGGEQFF.

This clone occurred once. The chain uses TRBV10-1 and TRBJ2-7; D remains ambiguous. In germline, CDR1 is WNHNN, CDR2 SYGVQD (reference sequence). The CDR3 length is 14 residues. Trimming shortened V by 2 bases and J by 0 bases, and 8 bases separated the two germline ends. The CDR3 sequence: CASSERWDSYEQYF. CDR3 sequence (DNA): TGCGCCAGCAGTGAGAGGTGGGACTCCTACGAGCAGTACTTC.

This chain links TRBV2 with TRBJ2-5, with D possibly TRBD1 on 6 matching bases. This CDR3 comprises 11 residues. The germline V gene has CDR1 SNHLY and CDR2 FYNNEI. Trimming removed 8 bases at V and 5 bases at J, with 9 bases between. CDR3 in DNA: TGTGCCAGCTGGGGGCGGGAGACCCAGTACTTC. This encodes CASWGRETQYF.

The V and J genes are TRBV19 and TRBJ2-1; 11 bases match TRBD2. CDR3 size: 16 residues. V lost 5 bases to trimming and J lost 7 bases; unmatched junction nucleotides: 10. Germline loops: CDR1 LNHDA, CDR2 SQIVND (reference sequence). The CDR3 region is CASSVPPSGGQNEQFF. As DNA, the CDR3 is TGTGCCAGTAGTGTACCACCTAGCGGGGGGCAGAATGAGCAGTTCTTC.

CDR3 in amino acids: CASSPRAGTGNYGYTF. CDR3 in DNA: TGTGCCAGCAGCCCCCGTGCCGGGACGGGTAACTATGGCTACACCTTC. This sequence joins TRBV7-2 and TRBJ1-2; maybe TRBD1 (5 bases). CDR3 length: 16 amino acids. The V end lost 5 bases, the J end lost 1 base, and 17 bases lay between the germline ends. Germline CDR1 reads SGHTA; CDR2 reads FQGNSA.

V gene TRBV14 combines with J gene TRBJ2-1; 10 bases match TRBD2. The CDR3 totals 14 residues. V was clipped by 4 bases and J by 9 bases; unmatched bases: 6. Germline lookup yields CDR1 SGHDN and CDR2 FVKESK. This CDR3 reads CASSLALAGAEQFF. CDR3 nucleotide sequence: TGTGCCAGCAGCCTCGCCCTAGCGGGGGCTGAGCAGTTCTTC.

The gene calls are TRBV7-2 and TRBJ1-1; D perhaps matches TRBD1 (5 bases). Between the trimmed V and J ends, which lost 4 bases and 0 bases, there was a span of 12 bases. The CDR3 has 15 residues. Germline-derived CDR1 and CDR2 are SGHTA and FQGNSA. This CDR3 reads CASSSSGGVNTEAFF. For the CDR3, the DNA is TGTGCCAGCAGCTCCTCCGGGGGGGTGAACACTGAAGCTTTCTTT.

The chain combines TRBV27 with TRBJ2-3; maybe TRBD2 (5 bases). The CDR3 is made up of 22 amino acids. CDR1 is MNHEY, CDR2 SMNVEV, per germline (reference sequence). The V end lost 6 bases, the J end lost 6 bases, and 40 bases lay between the germline ends. DNA for the CDR3: TGTGCCAGCAGGTGTTTTTTCCTCGGTTCGGGGAATGGGAGTTCAGGCTTGGATACGCAGTATTTT. Its protein is CASRCFFLGSGNGSSGLDTQYF.

The chain joins TRBV18 to TRBJ1-4, with D maybe TRBD1 (5 bases). This CDR3 comprises 16 residues. Trimming took off 2 bases at V and 7 bases at J, with 17 bases between the two ends. The V gene's germline CDR1 is KGHSH and CDR2 LQKENI. The CDR3 here is CASSPTSAGTVEKLFF. In DNA form, the CDR3 reads TGTGCCAGCTCACCAACATCCGCAGGGACGGTTGAAAAACTGTTTTTT.

The chain has TRBV9 and TRBJ2-3; 11 nucleotides align to TRBD2. This CDR3 spans 16 amino acids. CDR1 is SGDLS, CDR2 YYNGEE, per germline. V trimming: 6 bases; J trimming: 2 bases; junction bases outside the gene matches: 8. The CDR3 bases are TGTGCCAGCACCCGAACTAGCGGGGGTTCCACAGATACGCAGTATTTT. Protein sequence: CASTRTSGGSTDTQYF.

This chain links TRBV18 with TRBJ2-1, with 8 bases aligning to TRBD1. CDR3 length equals 15 residues. With V trimmed by 3 bases and J by 5 bases, 6 bases remained unmatched. CDR1 is KGHSH, CDR2 LQKENI, per germline. CDR3 loop: CASSPGQGDNNEQFF. The CDR3 DNA reads as TGTGCCAGCTCACCCGGACAGGGTGACAACAATGAGCAGTTCTTC.